These 18 T cell receptor beta chains were all obtained from the same sample, sequenced in a study of spatial heterogeneity in lung cancer. Indicated time point: blood at routine non-recurrence follow-up after resection. One entry per CDR3 protein, called by TCRdb with MiXCR from the 5' RACE reads. The repertoire holds about 27,000 distinct CDR3 sequences, with 5% to 6% as singletons. Sample: PBMCs, taken at follow-up. Receptors originate from a female donor with early-stage non-small cell lung cancer.

This clonotype has ten or more counts. The chain is built from TRBV18 and TRBJ2-3; TRBD2 might be the D (6 bases). The CDR3 has 16 amino acids. Germline lookup yields CDR1 KGHSH and CDR2 LQKENI. V lost 5 bases and J 4 bases, leaving 19 bases between the germline ends. The CDR3 is CASSSQPPLAADTQYF. The CDR3 DNA sequence: TGTGCCAGCTCATCCCAACCACCATTAGCGGCAGATACGCAGTATTTT.

This clonotype was picked up a small number of times. The chain has TRBV10-3 and TRBJ1-1, with D unresolved. This CDR3 is 14 amino acids long. The V gene lost 6 bases and the J gene lost 3 bases, with 14 bases spanning the gap. Germline CDR1 and CDR2: ENHRY and SYGVKD. The DNA of the CDR3 is TGTGCCATCAGGCGGGCAGAAACGGACACTGAAGCTTTCTTT. This codes for CAIRRAETDTEAFF.

This clonotype was observed at least ten times. This chain uses TRBV19 with TRBJ1-1, with D unresolved. The V gene's germline CDR1 is LNHDA and CDR2 SQIVND (reference sequence). This CDR3 region has 14 residues. The V end was cut by 7 bases, the J end by 1 base, with 13 bases between. The CDR3 is CASINPGKNTEAFF. The CDR3 DNA sequence: TGTGCCAGTATCAATCCGGGGAAGAACACTGAAGCTTTCTTT.

This clonotype was detected ten times or more. CDR3 loop: CASSPDPNYGYTF. For the CDR3, the DNA is TGTGCCAGCAGTCCCGACCCGAACTATGGCTACACCTTC. The chain links TRBV6-5 to TRBJ1-2; unclear D gene. This CDR3 comprises 13 residues. V lost 5 bases, J lost 2 bases, and 9 bases lay in between. CDR1 is MNHEY and CDR2 is SVGAGI in the germline V gene.

Only a few counts were recorded for this clonotype. V gene TRBV5-1 combines with J gene TRBJ2-7; 9 nucleotides line up with TRBD1. There are 14 residues in the CDR3. Germline loops: CDR1 SGHRS, CDR2 YFSETQ. V shed 4 bases, J shed 1 base, and the junction held 3 bases outside the gene matches. For the CDR3, the DNA is TGCGCCAGCAGCCACGGGACAGGGTCCTACGAGCAGTACTTC. It translates to CASSHGTGSYEQYF.

This clonotype was recorded many times. The J gene is TRBJ2-3, the V gene TRBV18, with TRBD1 matching 7 bases. The CDR3 extends over 15 amino acids. V trimming: 1 base; J trimming: 0 bases; junction bases outside the gene matches: 1. Germline V lookup: CDR1 KGHSH, CDR2 LQKENI. CDR3 nucleotide sequence: TGTGCCAGCTCACCACGACAGGGTAGCACAGATACGCAGTATTTT. Amino acids: CASSPRQGSTDTQYF. The variable domain in full, completed from reference TRBV18 and TRBJ2-3, reads NAGVMQNPRHLVRRRGQEARLRCSPMKGHSHVYWYRQLPEEGLKFMVYLQKENIIDESGMPKERFSAEFPKEGPSILRIQQVVRGDSAAYFCASSPRQGSTDTQYFGPGTRLTVL.

This clonotype occurred many times. The gene calls are TRBV20-1 and TRBJ2-1; D is possibly TRBD2 (6 bases). The germline V gene encodes CDR1 DFQATT and CDR2 SNEGSKA (reference sequence). Trimming took off 3 bases at V and 10 bases at J, with 10 bases between the two ends. This CDR3 spans 11 amino acids. As DNA, the CDR3 is TGCAGTGCTAGCGGTGCGGGGGAGCAGTTCTTC. Protein sequence: CSASGAGEQFF.

This clonotype was detected ten times or more. The chain couples TRBV5-1 to TRBJ2-5; 8 bases agree with TRBD2. Per the germline V gene, CDR1 is SGHRS and CDR2 is YFSETQ. V trimming: 5 bases; J trimming: 1 base; junction bases outside the gene matches: 4. The CDR3 runs to 14 residues. The CDR3 sequence: CASSDSGTQETQYF. The CDR3 DNA sequence: TGCGCCAGCAGTGATAGCGGGACCCAAGAGACCCAGTACTTC.

This chain links TRBV7-9 with TRBJ2-1, with a tentative D call TRBD2 (7 bases). The CDR3 has 17 amino acids. The germline V gene encodes CDR1 SEHNR and CDR2 FQNEAQ (reference sequence). The ends were cut back, 2 bases at V and 5 bases at J, with 19 bases in the middle. This CDR3 reads CASSLSGAGAGHNEQFF. Written as DNA, the CDR3 is TGTGCCAGCAGCTTATCGGGGGCGGGAGCCGGGCACAATGAGCAGTTCTTC.

This chain links TRBV5-1 with TRBJ2-6; D is possibly TRBD1 (6 bases). The germline gives CDR1 SGHRS, CDR2 YFSETQ. The CDR3 is made up of 19 amino acids. Trimming took 4 bases from V and 0 from J, leaving 20 bases between them. CDR3 sequence (DNA): TGCGCCAGCAGCCTGGGGACGGGACAATCGTTCTCTGGGGCCAACGTCCTGACTTTC. It specifies CASSLGTGQSFSGANVLTF.

This clonotype was seen ten or more times. The rearrangement links TRBV7-2 to TRBJ2-4, with D uncertain. Trimming cost V 4 bases and J 6 bases, with 10 bases left between them. The CDR3 consists of 13 residues. Germline CDR1 reads SGHTA; CDR2 reads FQGNSA. As DNA, the CDR3 is TGTGCCAGCAGCTCCGGAGCTGGAAACATTCAGTACTTC. It is translated as CASSSGAGNIQYF. Looking up the rest from reference TRBV7-2 and TRBJ2-4 gives the full variable domain: GAGVSQSPSNKVTEKGKDVELRCDPISGHTALYWYRQSLGQGLEFLIYFQGNSAPDKSGLPSDRFSAERTGGSVSTLTIQRTQQEDSAVYLCASSSGAGNIQYFGAGTRLSVL.

This clonotype was observed at least ten times. This chain joins TRBV6-1 and TRBJ2-3; D call uncertain. Germline V gene lookup returns CDR1 MNHNS and CDR2 SASEGT. This CDR3 contains 13 residues. V was cut by 2 bases and J by 7 bases, with 10 bases left in between. DNA of the CDR3: TGTGCCAGCAGTGAACTAGGGCTGAATACGCAGTATTTT. Translated: CASSELGLNTQYF.

In its sample, this clonotype was seen many times. This chain uses TRBV20-1 with TRBJ2-3, with 11 bases lining up with TRBD2. The CDR3 length is 16 residues. Germline V gives CDR1 DFQATT, CDR2 SNEGSKA (reference sequence). Unmatched junction bases numbered 11, after V lost 5 bases and J lost 4 bases. The CDR3 DNA sequence: TGCAGTGCTCCTCCCCTTAGCGGGGGGGCCCCAGATACGCAGTATTTT. Residues: CSAPPLSGGAPDTQYF.

This sequence joins TRBV9 and TRBJ2-2; D is undetermined. With 1 base removed from V and 3 bases from J, the gap between germline ends came to 4 bases. The CDR3 spans 13 residues. Germline V gives CDR1 SGDLS, CDR2 YYNGEE. The CDR3 is CASSVTDTGELFF. In nucleotides, the CDR3 is TGTGCCAGCAGCGTAACAGACACCGGGGAGCTGTTTTTT. Complete variable domain (other parts from reference TRBV9 and TRBJ2-2): DSGVTQTPKHLITATGQRVTLRCSPRSGDLSVYWYQQSLDQGLQFLIQYYNGEERAKGNILERFSAQQFPDLHSELNLSSLELGDSALYFCASSVTDTGELFFGEGSRLTVL.

The V gene is TRBV6-5, the J gene TRBJ2-7, with unresolved D. In germline, CDR1 is MNHEY, CDR2 SVGAGI. V shed 5 bases and J shed 4 bases, with 12 bases lying between them. The CDR3 has 13 residues. The CDR3 is CASSAAGLYEQYF. Written as DNA, the CDR3 is TGTGCCAGCAGTGCTGCCGGGCTGTACGAGCAGTACTTC.

This clonotype occurred many times. The junction differs from germline at one of its ends, possibly a read error. This chain uses TRBV7-2 with TRBJ2-7; the D gene is possibly TRBD2 (9 bases). CDR1 and CDR2 from the germline V gene are SGHTA and FQGNSA. The CDR3 sequence is 14 residues long. The CDR3 DNA sequence: TGTGCCAGCAGCCTAGCGGGACAGGTCTACGAGCAGTACTTC. Protein: CASSLAGQVYEQYF.

This clonotype was recorded at least ten times. This chain joins TRBV5-1 and TRBJ2-5; D possibly matches TRBD1 or TRBD2 (5 bases each). The CDR3 extends over 16 amino acids. V was cut by 4 bases and J by 5 bases, with 21 bases left in between. Looked up from germline, CDR1 is SGHRS and CDR2 is YFSETQ. The CDR3 region is CASSPNGRGATETQYF. Here the CDR3 DNA reads TGCGCCAGCAGCCCGAACGGTCGGGGCGCCACCGAGACCCAGTACTTC. Supplemented by reference TRBV5-1 and TRBJ2-5, the full variable domain reads KAGVTQTPRYLIKTRGQQVTLSCSPISGHRSVSWYQQTPGQGLQFLFEYFSETQRNKGNFPGRFSGRQFSNSRSEMNVSTLELGDSALYLCASSPNGRGATETQYFGPGTRLLVL.

Ten or more counts support this clonotype. The rearrangement uses TRBV10-3 and TRBJ2-2; TRBD2 matches 12 bases. Germline lookup yields CDR1 ENHRY and CDR2 SYGVKD. The junction had 7 bases not matched to a gene; V was cut back by 9 bases and J by 5 bases. There are 15 residues in the CDR3. CDR3 sequence reads: CAILRLAGDTGELFF. CDR3 coding DNA: TGTGCCATTCTTAGACTAGCGGGGGATACCGGGGAGCTGTTTTTT.